This is a list of T cell receptor beta chains from one sample in a study of control samples from healthy donors and cancer patients. Here immunoSEQ multiplex PCR was the method, and the copy in TCRdb shows in-frame clones only, minus some. The repertoire has roughly 170,000 clones, almost 90% of them found once; the top ten carry nearly 5%. Sequenced sample: blood. The origin of the receptors is a woman in her twenties or thirties in good health. Each CDR3 is given with its conserved first and last residue.

v_call cdr3_aa
TRBV6-5 CASSSTISSGNTIYF
TRBV4-1 CASSRTQGARNQPQHF
TRBV11-2 CASSFANRGNEQFF
TRBV6-5 CASNPVVGVGYTF
TRBV12-3/TRBV12-4 CASSFSENTEAFF
TRBV9 CASSAPSTGGTENTEAFF
TRBV2 CASSSPDGHYGYTF
TRBV12-3/TRBV12-4 CASSLTSIGTQYF
TRBV2 CASNLEGDQPQHF
TRBV5-1 CASSLAGAAGGNEQFF
TRBV20-1 CSASATAKDTQYF
TRBV6-5 CASSYSDSHNEQFF
TRBV6-5 CAGQTEGNSPLHF
TRBV4-1 CASGGRGSGEKLFF
TRBV16 CASSQLTVSYEQYF
TRBV20-1 CSASVPGRGTWEQYF
TRBV5-8 CASSSHRPGQGF
TRBV7-2 CASSSRTANNSPLHF
TRBV24-1 CATAGSGGYEQYF
TRBV7-9 CASQKVAGRTGELFF
TRBV5-1 CASSLTGGVETQYF
TRBV12-3/TRBV12-4 CASQRAGDGYTF
TRBV12-3/TRBV12-4 CASTSSSRSPLHF
TRBV24-1 CATSALTGGSYNEQFF
TRBV20-1 CSASGGLEQPQHF
TRBV18 CASSPGAQPEQFF
TRBV7-9 CASSLAGGSTTNEKLFF
TRBV28 CASSPRGAGYTF
TRBV4-1 CASSPPGTGFSNEKLFF
TRBV4-1 CASSQVGGAVSSYEQYF
TRBV28 CASRVAVHEQFF
TRBV5-1 CASSSGAHTDTQYF
TRBV3-1/TRBV3-2 CASSHPSGDLRDYGYTF
TRBV18 CASSPGRNPEQFF
TRBV5-1 CASSLSPTGIGELFF
TRBV7-9 CASSSSGTSSNEQFF
TRBV5-4 CASSLGQGYYGYTF
TRBV19 CASSIGQEYTGELFF
TRBV28 CASSFAGYSSSYNSPLHF
TRBV7-9 CASRGLGSGELFF
TRBV28 CASMFSRQGLNTIYF
TRBV5-1 CASSSSGVKGSYEQYF
TRBV7-6 CASSPAGTSTDTQYF
TRBV20-1 CSASPEVAANSPLHF